A single TCR beta chain is shown here with its context. The germline V and J ends were trimmed by 3 bases and 0 bases, with 9 bases remaining between them. This CDR3 contains 16 residues. Germline V lookup: CDR1 MDHEN, CDR2 SYDVKM. This specimen comes from a study of blood T cell repertoires in COVID-19. As for the study in general: Some COVID-19 samples were acute and others convalescent; all came from the United States, Italy and Spain.

In the source study's methods: Amplification from reference gene primers served as the basis for estimated nucleated cell counts. Sequencing used immunoSEQ multiplex PCR; TCRdb keeps in-frame clones, though not all of them. Clone size and V and J calls were adopted from that table, with D and trimming inferred from the DNA. The table includes 200,000 to 250,000 clones, around nine tenths detected once. This receptor was identified in an older woman with acute or convalescent COVID-19. V gene TRBV28 combines with J gene TRBJ1-6; D ambiguous. The sample taken for sequencing was peripheral blood. The CDR3 region is CASSFIGSSYNSPLHF. The CDR3 DNA sequence: TGTGCCAGCAGTTTTATCGGGTCCTCCTATAATTCACCCCTCCACTTT. The variable domain in full, completed from reference TRBV28 and TRBJ1-6, reads DVKVTQSSRYLVKRTGEKVFLECVQDMDHENMFWYRQDPGLGLRLIYFSYDVKMKEKGDIPEGYSVSREKKERFSLILESASTNQTSMYLCASSFIGSSYNSPLHFGNGTRLTVT.